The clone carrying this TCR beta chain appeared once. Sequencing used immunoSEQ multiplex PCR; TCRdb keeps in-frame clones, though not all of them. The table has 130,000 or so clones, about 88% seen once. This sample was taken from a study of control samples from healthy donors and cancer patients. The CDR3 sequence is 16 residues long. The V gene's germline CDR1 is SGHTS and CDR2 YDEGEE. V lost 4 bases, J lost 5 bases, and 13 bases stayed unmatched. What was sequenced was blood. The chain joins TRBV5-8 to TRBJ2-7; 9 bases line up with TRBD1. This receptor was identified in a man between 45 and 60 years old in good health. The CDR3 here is CASSPTRDRVANEQYF. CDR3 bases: TGTGCCAGCAGCCCCACCCGGGACAGGGTGGCCAACGAGCAGTACTTC.